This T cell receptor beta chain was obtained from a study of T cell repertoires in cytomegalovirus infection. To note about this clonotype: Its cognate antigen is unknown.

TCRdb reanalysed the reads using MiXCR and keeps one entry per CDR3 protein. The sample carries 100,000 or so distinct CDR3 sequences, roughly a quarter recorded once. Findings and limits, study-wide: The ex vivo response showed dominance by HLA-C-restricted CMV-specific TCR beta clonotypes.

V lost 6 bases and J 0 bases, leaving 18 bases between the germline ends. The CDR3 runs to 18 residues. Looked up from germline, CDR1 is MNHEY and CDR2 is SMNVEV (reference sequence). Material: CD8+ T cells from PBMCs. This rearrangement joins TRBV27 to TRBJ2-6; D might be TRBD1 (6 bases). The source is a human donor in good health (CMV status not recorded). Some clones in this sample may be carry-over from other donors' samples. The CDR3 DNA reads TGTGCCAGCAGCCTAATGCCGGGACACAGCTCTGGGGCCAACGTCCTGACTTTC. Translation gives CASSLMPGHSSGANVLTF.